Listed here is a single TCR beta chain. Its cognate antigen is unknown. With a J-beta primer mix and a sample-barcoded 5' primer, a second PCR ran about 7 to 12 cycles. TCRdb analysed the 5' RACE reads with MiXCR anew, one entry per CDR3 protein. The table lists roughly 680,000 distinct CDR3 sequences, under 65% of them singletons. The sample is drawn from a study of blood T cells in healthy people across ages. Study findings and constraints: Unsorted PBMC material precluded a definitive naive versus antigen-experienced comparison. Naive CD4+ cells and diversity were both higher in long-lived donors than in aged donors.

The specimen sequenced was blood. The clonotype originates from a woman of 80 years or more in good health.

CDR3 nucleotide sequence: TGTGCCAGCACAGGGACAGCCTACAATGAGCAGTTCTTC. Amino acid sequence: CASTGTAYNEQFF. The gene calls are TRBV6-5 and TRBJ2-1; TRBD1 matches at 7 bases. Trimming at V came to 7 bases and at J to 2 bases, leaving 2 bases not matched to a gene. Germline CDR1 is MNHEY and CDR2 is SVGAGI. The CDR3 runs 13 residues.